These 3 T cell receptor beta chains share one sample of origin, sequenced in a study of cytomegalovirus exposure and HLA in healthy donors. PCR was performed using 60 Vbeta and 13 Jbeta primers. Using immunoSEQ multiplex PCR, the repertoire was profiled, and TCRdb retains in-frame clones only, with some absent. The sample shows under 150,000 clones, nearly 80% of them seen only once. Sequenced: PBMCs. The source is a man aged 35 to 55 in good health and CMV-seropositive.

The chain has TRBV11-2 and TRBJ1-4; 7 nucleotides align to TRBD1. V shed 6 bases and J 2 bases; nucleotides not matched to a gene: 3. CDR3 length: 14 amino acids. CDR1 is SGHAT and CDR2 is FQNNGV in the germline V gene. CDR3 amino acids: CASRRGLTNEKLFF. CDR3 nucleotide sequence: TGTGCCAGCAGGAGGGGGCTGACTAATGAAAAACTGTTTTTT.

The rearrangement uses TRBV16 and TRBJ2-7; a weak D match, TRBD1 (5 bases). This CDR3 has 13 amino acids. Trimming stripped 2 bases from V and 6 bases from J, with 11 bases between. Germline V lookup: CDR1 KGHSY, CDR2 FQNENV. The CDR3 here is CASSQTTVGEQYF. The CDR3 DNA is TGTGCCAGCAGCCAAACGACAGTCGGCGAGCAGTACTTC.

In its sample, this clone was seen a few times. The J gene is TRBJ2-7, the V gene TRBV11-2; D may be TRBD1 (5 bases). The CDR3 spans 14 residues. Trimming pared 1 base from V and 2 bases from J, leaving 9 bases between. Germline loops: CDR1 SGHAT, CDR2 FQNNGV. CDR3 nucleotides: TGTGCCAGCAGCTTAGGCAGGGAACCCTACGAGCAGTACTTC. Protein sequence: CASSLGREPYEQYF.